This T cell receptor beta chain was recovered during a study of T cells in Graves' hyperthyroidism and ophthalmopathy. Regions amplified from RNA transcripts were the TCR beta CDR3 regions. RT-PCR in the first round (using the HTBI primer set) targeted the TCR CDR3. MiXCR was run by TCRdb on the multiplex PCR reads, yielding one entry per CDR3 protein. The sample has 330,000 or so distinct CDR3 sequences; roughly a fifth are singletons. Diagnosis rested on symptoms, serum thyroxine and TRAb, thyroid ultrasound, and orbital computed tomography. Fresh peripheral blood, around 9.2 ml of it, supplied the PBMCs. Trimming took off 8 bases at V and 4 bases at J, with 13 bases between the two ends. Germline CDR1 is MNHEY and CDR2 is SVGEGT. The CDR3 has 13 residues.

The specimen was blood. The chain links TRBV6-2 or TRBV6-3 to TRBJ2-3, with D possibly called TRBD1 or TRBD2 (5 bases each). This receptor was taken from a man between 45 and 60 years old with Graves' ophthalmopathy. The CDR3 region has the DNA TGTGCCAGCGCTCGAGGGGAAGCAGATACGCAGTATTTT. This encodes CASARGEADTQYF.